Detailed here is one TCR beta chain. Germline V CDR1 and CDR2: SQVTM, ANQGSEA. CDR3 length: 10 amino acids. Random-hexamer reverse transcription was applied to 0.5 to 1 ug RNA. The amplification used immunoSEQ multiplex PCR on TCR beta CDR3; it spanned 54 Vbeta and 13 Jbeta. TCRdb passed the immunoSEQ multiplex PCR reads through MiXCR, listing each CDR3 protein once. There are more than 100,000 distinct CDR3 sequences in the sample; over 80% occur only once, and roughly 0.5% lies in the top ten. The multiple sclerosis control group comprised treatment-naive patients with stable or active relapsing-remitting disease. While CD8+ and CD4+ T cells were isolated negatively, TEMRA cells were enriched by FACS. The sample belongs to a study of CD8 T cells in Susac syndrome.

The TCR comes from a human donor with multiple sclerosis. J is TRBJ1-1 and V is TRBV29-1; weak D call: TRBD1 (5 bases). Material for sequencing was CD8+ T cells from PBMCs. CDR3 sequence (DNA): TGCGCCGGGGGTATGAAGGAAGCTTTCTTT. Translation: CAGGMKEAFF.